Below are 21 T cell receptor beta chains sequenced from a single sample in a study of technical replicates of blood from several donors (dated by TCRdb to about 2017). Libraries came from the immunoSEQ multiplex PCR assay. TCRdb took this table from immuneACCESS and kept in-frame rearrangements with V and J called. Such tables lack part of the clones; where checked against another copy, unresolved V genes explain under half of the gap, and the rest is unexplained. Recorded for this sample are over 85,000 clones; about 93% of them occurred a single time. The top ten hold more than 0.2% of the sample. Source material: T cells isolated from PBMCs. These receptors were obtained from a human donor in good health.

A single count supports this clone. The chain has TRBV18 and TRBJ1-2; 11 bases agree with TRBD1. The CDR3 has 16 residues. With 3 bases clipped from V and 3 bases from J, the junction kept 6 bases outside the gene matches. Germline CDR1 KGHSH, CDR2 LQKENI. The CDR3 reads CASSPGTGGLYYGYTF. Written as DNA, the CDR3 is TGTGCCAGCTCACCGGGGACAGGGGGACTTTACTATGGCTACACCTTC.

A single count supports this clone. The chain employs TRBV5-1 and TRBJ1-1; D possibly corresponds to TRBD1 (5 bases). The V end was cut by 4 bases, the J end by 4 bases, with 17 bases between. CDR3 size: 15 residues. Germline values: CDR1 SGHRS, CDR2 YFSETQ. In nucleotides, the CDR3 is TGCGCCAGCAGCAAAGAACAGGTAGGGCTCACTGAAGCTTTCTTT. Translation: CASSKEQVGLTEAFF.

This chain joins TRBV5-4 and TRBJ1-1, with unresolved D. CDR1 is SGHNT, CDR2 YYREEE, per germline (reference sequence). The CDR3 covers 13 residues. The V end lost 4 bases, the J end lost 1 base, and 8 bases lay between the germline ends. Here the CDR3 DNA reads TGTGCCAGCAGCCACGACTGGAACACTGAAGCTTTCTTT. Its translation is CASSHDWNTEAFF. Full variable domain (missing parts from reference TRBV5-4 and TRBJ1-1): ETGVTQSPTHLIKTRGQQVTLRCSSQSGHNTVSWYQQALGQGPQFIFQYYREEENGRGNFPPRFSGLQFPNYSSELNVNALELDDSALYLCASSHDWNTEAFFGQGTRLTVV.

V usage is TRBV11-2 and J usage is TRBJ1-3; 7 nucleotides match TRBD1. V lost 6 bases, J lost 8 bases, and 10 bases stayed unmatched. The V gene's germline CDR1 is SGHAT and CDR2 FQNNGV. There are 14 residues in the CDR3. The chain's CDR3 is CASRNPGGRYTIYF. DNA for the CDR3: TGTGCCAGCAGGAACCCAGGGGGGCGATACACCATATATTTT.

The rearrangement links TRBV19 to TRBJ2-2; 7 bases map to TRBD1. Germline V gene sequence: CDR1 LNHDA, CDR2 SQIVND (reference sequence). The CDR3 is 17 amino acids. The trim removed 0 bases at V and 3 bases at J, leaving 7 bases unmatched. This CDR3 reads CASSIDKGAAYTGELFF. The CDR3 nucleotides read TGTGCCAGTAGTATAGATAAGGGGGCCGCATACACCGGGGAGCTGTTTTTT.

CDR3 DNA sequence: TGTGCCAGCAGCTTGGACTGGGCCATTGCCTCCTACAATGAGCAGTTCTTC. It encodes CASSLDWAIASYNEQFF. This chain links TRBV5-4 with TRBJ2-1, with unresolved D. Trimming cost V 0 bases and J 0 bases, with 13 bases left between them. CDR1 SGHNT and CDR2 YYREEE come from the germline V gene (reference sequence). The CDR3 length is 17 residues. The variable domain in full, completed from reference TRBV5-4 and TRBJ2-1, reads ETGVTQSPTHLIKTRGQQVTLRCSSQSGHNTVSWYQQALGQGPQFIFQYYREEENGRGNFPPRFSGLQFPNYSSELNVNALELDDSALYLCASSLDWAIASYNEQFFGPGTRLTVL.

The chain carries TRBV28 and TRBJ1-2, with a tentative D call TRBD1 (6 bases). V shed 7 bases and J shed 4 bases, with 16 bases lying between them. This CDR3 has 14 residues. Germline loops: CDR1 MDHEN, CDR2 SYDVKM. CDR3 bases: TGTGCCAGCACTCCGACAGGTCTCGGCTATGGCTACACCTTC. Protein: CASTPTGLGYGYTF.

This sequence joins TRBV11-2 and TRBJ2-1, with 9 positions matching TRBD2. V was pared by 5 bases and J by 0 bases, with 5 bases of the junction left unmatched. This CDR3 contains 16 residues. CDR1 SGHAT and CDR2 FQNNGV come from the germline V gene. The DNA for the CDR3 is TGTGCCAGCAGCATCCTAGCGGGGAGCTCCTACAATGAGCAGTTCTTC. This encodes CASSILAGSSYNEQFF.

The rearrangement uses TRBV19 and TRBJ1-2; TRBD1 might be the D (5 bases). CDR1 LNHDA and CDR2 SQIVND come from the germline V gene (reference sequence). V shed 4 bases and J shed 3 bases, with 24 bases lying between them. The length of the CDR3 is 18 residues. In nucleotides, the CDR3 is TGTGCCAGTAGTAGCGGGGTAGGGACCACTGTGGCGTACTATGGCTACACCTTC. Translated: CASSSGVGTTVAYYGYTF.

This chain uses TRBV28 with TRBJ1-1; weak D call: TRBD1 (6 bases). CDR3 length: 19 amino acids. Trimming took off 6 bases at V and 3 bases at J, with 29 bases between the two ends. Germline V gene data show CDR1 as MDHEN and CDR2 as SYDVKM. CDR3 DNA sequence: TGTGCCAGCAGCCAAGTCGGGGGCCCCCGGGAGGGGTGGCACACTGAAGCTTTCTTT. This gives the protein CASSQVGGPREGWHTEAFF.

The chain couples TRBV19 to TRBJ2-5; tentative D call: TRBD1 (6 bases). Trimming stripped 3 bases from V and 0 bases from J, with 14 bases between. There are 16 residues in the CDR3. The germline V gene has CDR1 LNHDA and CDR2 SQIVND (reference sequence). The DNA of the CDR3 is TGTGCCAGTAGTATTATCTGGACAGCGTACCAAGAGACCCAGTACTTC. Translation gives CASSIIWTAYQETQYF.

The chain joins TRBV6-4 to TRBJ1-5; D is unresolved. V lost 7 bases to trimming and J lost 3 bases, with 19 bases between them. Germline V CDR1 and CDR2: MRHNA, SNTAGT. CDR3 length: 16 amino acids. The CDR3 reads CASKESTQLYNQPQHF. The DNA of the CDR3 is TGTGCCAGCAAGGAATCGACACAACTTTACAATCAGCCCCAGCATTTT.

This clone occurred once. The rearrangement links TRBV19 to TRBJ2-1, with TRBD1 as a possible D gene (5 bases). The length of the CDR3 is 16 residues. Trimming pared 5 bases from V and 4 bases from J, leaving 18 bases between. Germline V CDR1 and CDR2: LNHDA, SQIVND (reference sequence). CDR3 in DNA: TGTGCCAGTAGTGCCTATCAGGGCTTTCTTTACAATGAGCAGTTCTTC. Its translation: CASSAYQGFLYNEQFF. The variable domain in full, with the rest retrieved from reference TRBV19 and TRBJ2-1, is DGGITQSPKYLFRKEGQNVTLSCEQNLNHDAMYWYRQDPGQGLRLIYYSQIVNDFQKGDIAEGYSVSREKKESFPLTVTSAQKNPTAFYLCASSAYQGFLYNEQFFGPGTRLTVL.

V usage is TRBV13 and J usage is TRBJ2-1; D is possibly TRBD2 (6 bases). This CDR3 comprises 15 residues. The germline V and J ends were trimmed by 3 bases and 4 bases, with 13 bases remaining between them. Looked up from germline, CDR1 is PRHDT and CDR2 is FYEKMQ (reference sequence). The CDR3 reads CASSLTGETYNEQFF. CDR3 nucleotides: TGTGCCAGCAGCTTGACGGGGGAGACTTACAATGAGCAGTTCTTC.

Points on this clone: One junction end disagrees with the germline gene, perhaps due to a read error. For the CDR3, the DNA is TGTGCCAGCACCTTGGGTCAGGGGGCTGGCTACACCTTC. Translating gives CASTLGQGAGYTF. The chain couples TRBV5-6 to TRBJ1-2; TRBD1 aligns across 8 bases. The length of the CDR3 is 13 residues. Germline assignment: CDR1 SGHDT and CDR2 YYEEEE.

The V call is TRBV28, the J call TRBJ2-7; no clear D gene. CDR1 MDHEN and CDR2 SYDVKM come from the germline V gene. Trimming shortened V by 4 bases and J by 2 bases, and 9 bases separated the two germline ends. The CDR3 covers 13 residues. This CDR3 is CASSSFRTYEQYF. The CDR3 DNA reads TGTGCCAGCAGTTCTTTTAGAACCTACGAGCAGTACTTC.

The chain has TRBV6-6 and TRBJ2-7; possibly TRBD1 for D (6 bases). With 10 bases removed from V and 1 base from J, the gap between germline ends came to 14 bases. The CDR3 is 13 amino acids. Germline CDR1 is MNHNY and CDR2 is SVGAGI (reference sequence). Here the CDR3 reads CAIRNRDSYEQYF. The CDR3 coding sequence is TGTGCCATCAGGAACAGGGATTCCTACGAGCAGTACTTC.

V gene TRBV2 combines with J gene TRBJ2-5, with 7 bases aligning to TRBD2. In germline, CDR1 is SNHLY, CDR2 FYNNEI. The trim removed 3 bases at V and 3 bases at J, leaving 16 bases unmatched. The CDR3 covers 18 residues. The CDR3 protein is CASSESDEGGEWEETQYF. CDR3 bases: TGTGCCAGCAGTGAGTCCGACGAGGGAGGGGAGTGGGAAGAGACCCAGTACTTC.

This clone has more than one count but fewer than ten. V is TRBV19 and J is TRBJ1-2; D is ambiguous. The ends were cut back, 5 bases at V and 8 bases at J, with 9 bases in the middle. This CDR3 contains 11 residues. In germline, CDR1 is LNHDA, CDR2 SQIVND (reference sequence). The CDR3 DNA reads TGTGCCAGTAGTCGAACGGAGGGCTACACCTTC. Translated, it gives CASSRTEGYTF.

The rearrangement links TRBV18 to TRBJ2-1; possibly TRBD1 for D (5 bases). Trimming stripped 3 bases from V and 6 bases from J, with 12 bases between. Germline values: CDR1 KGHSH, CDR2 LQKENI. The CDR3 length is 14 residues. The CDR3 DNA reads as TGTGCCAGCTCACCCGAGCAGGGTCGCAATGAGCAGTTCTTC. It specifies CASSPEQGRNEQFF. Full variable domain (missing parts from reference TRBV18 and TRBJ2-1): NAGVMQNPRHLVRRRGQEARLRCSPMKGHSHVYWYRQLPEEGLKFMVYLQKENIIDESGMPKERFSAEFPKEGPSILRIQQVVRGDSAAYFCASSPEQGRNEQFFGPGTRLTVL.

The V gene is TRBV5-1, the J gene TRBJ2-3, with 14 nucleotides matching TRBD2. Per the germline V gene, CDR1 is SGHRS and CDR2 is YFSETQ. V trimming: 4 bases; J trimming: 4 bases; junction bases outside the gene matches: 11. The CDR3 is made up of 18 amino acids. As DNA, the CDR3 is TGCGCCAGCAGCGTATCCGGGACTAGCGGGAGTAGGGCAGATACGCAGTATTTT. This translates into CASSVSGTSGSRADTQYF.